These 18 T cell receptor beta chains were sequenced from one sample in a study of beta chain features in type 1 diabetes. Reverse transcription of all isolated RNA meant that expressed TCRB transcripts were sequenced. Repertoires were generated with immunoSEQ multiplex PCR, while TCRdb's copy carries only in-frame clones and drops some. The sample yields just over 450,000 clones, around 30% seen once. Input material: naive CD4+ T cells from blood. These receptors originate from a man in his late teens or twenties in good health.

This clone was observed a few times. This sequence joins TRBV30 and TRBJ1-3, with 8 nucleotides matching TRBD1. Per germline, CDR1 GTSNPN and CDR2 SVGIG (reference sequence). The V segment lost 5 bases and the J segment 4 bases; nucleotides outside the gene matches: 7. The CDR3 is 14 amino acids. In DNA form, the CDR3 reads TGTGCCTGGGCCCGGACAGGGTCAGGAAACACCATATATTTT. Translation gives CAWARTGSGNTIYF.

This chain connects TRBV10-3 to TRBJ2-1; 10 bases align to TRBD2. Germline V gene sequence: CDR1 ENHRY, CDR2 SYGVKD. J was trimmed by 4 bases and V by 11 bases; bases with no gene match: 14. This CDR3 spans 16 amino acids. The CDR3 loop is CASDRDRTSGYNEQFF. The CDR3 bases are TGTGCCTCCGATAGGGACCGGACTAGCGGTTACAATGAGCAGTTCTTC.

This sequence joins TRBV5-1 and TRBJ2-7, with D uncertain. This CDR3 contains 14 residues. The V end lost 0 bases, the J end lost 0 bases, and 7 bases lay between the germline ends. Germline V gene lookup returns CDR1 SGHRS and CDR2 YFSETQ. The DNA for the CDR3 is TGCGCCAGCAGCTTGGGGCAGTCCTCCTACGAGCAGTACTTC. It specifies CASSLGQSSYEQYF. The full variable domain, its missing parts supplied by reference TRBV5-1 and TRBJ2-7, is KAGVTQTPRYLIKTRGQQVTLSCSPISGHRSVSWYQQTPGQGLQFLFEYFSETQRNKGNFPGRFSGRQFSNSRSEMNVSTLELGDSALYLCASSLGQSSYEQYFGPGTRLTVT.

The V and J genes are TRBV30 and TRBJ2-1, with TRBD2 matching over 7 bases. Germline V gene data show CDR1 as GTSNPN and CDR2 as SVGIG (reference sequence). The CDR3 loop spans 14 amino acids. V shed 3 bases and J 5 bases; nucleotides not matched to a gene: 7. The CDR3 sequence: CAWRLSGIHNEQFF. The CDR3 DNA reads as TGTGCCTGGAGACTCAGCGGGATACACAATGAGCAGTTCTTC.

This clone was seen a few times. The same CDR3 is also encoded by other DNA sequences in this sample. The chain employs TRBV7-2 and TRBJ2-5; D call uncertain. The CDR3 extends over 13 amino acids. The germline V gene encodes CDR1 SGHTA and CDR2 FQGNSA. V shed 1 base and J shed 5 bases, with 8 bases lying between them. CDR3 DNA sequence: TGTGCCAGCAGCTTAGTGTGGGGTGAGACCCAGTACTTC. This gives the protein CASSLVWGETQYF.

The V call is TRBV29-1, the J call TRBJ1-1; D call uncertain. Germline assignment: CDR1 SQVTM and CDR2 ANQGSEA. The V gene lost 0 bases and the J gene lost 4 bases, with 6 bases spanning the gap. This CDR3 contains 12 residues. The CDR3 is CSVEEERTEAFF. CDR3 nucleotides: TGCAGCGTTGAAGAGGAGCGCACTGAAGCTTTCTTT.

This clone was counted between two and nine times. The chain uses TRBV18 and TRBJ2-1, with a possible D match to TRBD2 (6 bases). V shed 3 bases and J shed 5 bases, with 26 bases lying between them. CDR1 and CDR2 from the germline V gene are KGHSH and LQKENI. This CDR3 has 19 amino acids. The CDR3 bases are TGTGCCAGCTCACCTACGGACTGGGCGGGGACGCCTTACGACAATGAGCAGTTCTTC. Residues: CASSPTDWAGTPYDNEQFF.

This clone was seen more than once but under ten times. This sequence joins TRBV9 and TRBJ1-1; D is perhaps TRBD1 (5 bases). Per germline, CDR1 SGDLS and CDR2 YYNGEE. V was shortened by 4 bases and J by 6 bases, with 13 bases between the two germline ends. The CDR3 runs to 13 residues. CDR3 in amino acids: CASSPPIGAEAFF. CDR3 DNA sequence: TGTGCCAGCAGCCCCCCCATAGGGGCTGAAGCTTTCTTT.

This clone showed up just a few times. The gene calls are TRBV18 and TRBJ1-4; possibly TRBD1 for D (6 bases). The CDR3 is 15 amino acids. Per germline, CDR1 KGHSH and CDR2 LQKENI. V lost 3 bases, J lost 7 bases, and 15 bases lay in between. As DNA, the CDR3 is TGTGCCAGCTCACCTCCCAGGACACAGGGTGAAAAACTGTTTTTT. This sequence encodes CASSPPRTQGEKLFF.

This clone was seen more than once but under ten times. The gene calls are TRBV21-1 and TRBJ2-7; TRBD1, the table's D call, was not compared with the DNA. TRBV21-1 is shown as a pseudogene. The CDR3 totals 16 residues. The CDR3 DNA reads as TGTGCCAGCAGCAAGAGGGACAGATTAGAAGCCTACGAGCAGTACTTC. It is translated as CASSKRDRLEAYEQYF.

This clone showed up just a few times. The chain joins TRBV29-1 to TRBJ2-1; TRBD1 might be the D (5 bases). V lost 8 bases to trimming and J lost 3 bases, with 14 bases between them. CDR1 SQVTM and CDR2 ANQGSEA come from the germline V gene. This CDR3 is 13 amino acids long. CDR3 DNA sequence: TGCAGCCATTATTCGGACAACTACAATGAGCAGTTCTTC. This gives the protein CSHYSDNYNEQFF.

V gene TRBV13 combines with J gene TRBJ1-2; no firm D call. The CDR3 sequence is 13 residues long. The germline gives CDR1 PRHDT, CDR2 FYEKMQ (reference sequence). The V and J ends lost 1 base and 4 bases respectively, with 7 bases between them. CDR3 protein: CASSLVMAYGYTF. CDR3 nucleotide sequence: TGTGCCAGCAGCTTAGTAATGGCCTATGGCTACACCTTC.

V is TRBV7-3 and J is TRBJ2-1; D ambiguous. Germline CDR1 is SGHTA and CDR2 is FQGTGA. Trimming left V 1 base short and J 5 bases short, with 9 bases between. The CDR3 consists of 14 residues. The CDR3 reads CASSLRKVNNEQFF. The CDR3, as DNA: TGTGCCAGCAGCTTAAGAAAGGTAAACAATGAGCAGTTCTTC. Combining the CDR3 with reference TRBV7-3 and TRBJ2-1 gives the whole variable domain GAGVSQTPSNKVTEKGKYVELRCDPISGHTALYWYRQSLGQGPEFLIYFQGTGAADDSGLPNDRFFAVRPEGSVSTLKIQRTERGDSAVYLCASSLRKVNNEQFFGPGTRLTVL.

This clone occurred a few times. The V call is TRBV30, the J call TRBJ2-5, with 9 bases fitting TRBD2. Trimming removed 4 bases from V and 1 base from J; junction bases left unmatched: 10. The CDR3 contains 16 residues. Germline V gene data show CDR1 as GTSNPN and CDR2 as SVGIG (reference sequence). The CDR3 DNA reads as TGTGCCTGGACCAGGGGTAGCGGGGGTCTCCAAGAGACCCAGTACTTC. Amino acid sequence: CAWTRGSGGLQETQYF.

In this sample, this clone turned up a few times. The chain is built from TRBV4-1 and TRBJ2-6; D perhaps matches TRBD1 (5 bases). Germline lookup yields CDR1 MGHRA and CDR2 YSYEKL. Trimming shortened V by 4 bases and J by 4 bases, and 11 bases separated the two germline ends. The CDR3 is 15 amino acids. CDR3 nucleotide sequence: TGCGCCAGCAGCCTGGAAGGGGCCGGGGCCAACGTCCTGACTTTC. Its protein is CASSLEGAGANVLTF.

This clone was seen a handful of times. The rearrangement links TRBV30 to TRBJ2-7; tentatively, D is TRBD2 (5 bases). The germline V gene has CDR1 GTSNPN and CDR2 SVGIG (reference sequence). Trimming took 4 bases from V and 7 from J, leaving 20 bases between them. The CDR3 is 14 amino acids. This chain's CDR3 is CAWKIRLRDREQYF. The CDR3, as DNA: TGTGCCTGGAAGATCCGGCTGAGGGATCGTGAGCAGTACTTC.

CDR3 loop: CASSEPLGQAKNIQYF. In DNA form, the CDR3 reads TGTGCCAGCAGCGAACCTTTAGGTCAAGCCAAAAACATTCAGTACTTC. The chain has TRBV5-6 and TRBJ2-4; D not certain. The CDR3 runs to 16 residues. The V gene's germline CDR1 is SGHDT and CDR2 YYEEEE. V was clipped by 4 bases and J by 0 bases, with 14 bases between them. The entire variable domain, with the rest obtained from reference TRBV5-6 and TRBJ2-4, is as follows: DAGVTQSPTHLIKTRGQQVTLRCSPKSGHDTVSWYQQALGQGPQFIFQYYEEEERQRGNFPDRFSGHQFPNYSSELNVNALLLGDSALYLCASSEPLGQAKNIQYFGAGTRLSVL.

The CDR3 protein is CASSAFLGQGSETQYF. The CDR3 coding sequence is TGTGCCAGCAGCGCTTTCTTGGGACAGGGATCGGAGACCCAGTACTTC. This chain uses TRBV9 with TRBJ2-5; 9 bases are shared with TRBD1. Germline CDR1 and CDR2: SGDLS and YYNGEE. This CDR3 is 16 amino acids long. V gave up 3 bases and J gave up 5 bases; unmatched junction bases: 11.